A selection of T cell receptor beta chains follows, all from one sample in a study of technical replicates of blood from four donors. Profiled with immunoSEQ multiplex PCR; TCRdb holds only in-frame clones, not every one. The sample lists 55,000 to 75,000 clones, 87% seen once, with around 5.2% in the top ten. The source material was PBMCs. These receptors were obtained from a human donor in good health. Some clones in this sample may be carry-over from other donors' samples. The CDR3 runs from the conserved cysteine through the conserved F or W. The order of the fields is V gene, J gene, D gene, CDR3 length, clone size, CDR3 protein, CDR3 DNA. A D gene is named only where the DNA matches it firmly. The listing skips clone size in some rows; elsewhere it reads once, few, many or a size class.

>TRBV7-2|TRBJ2-7|TRBD2|16|NA
CASSSDSGGATYEQYF
TGTGCCAGCAGCTCTGATAGCGGGGGCGCCACCTACGAGCAGTACTTC
>TRBV4-2|TRBJ2-5|TRBD2|16|NA
CASSQDGAGGQETQYF
TGTGCCAGCAGCCAAGATGGAGCGGGAGGGCAAGAGACCCAGTACTTC
>TRBV14|TRBJ2-7|NA|13|few
CASSPGNTYEQYF
TGTGCCAGCAGCCCCGGGAATACCTACGAGCAGTACTTC
>TRBV7-9|TRBJ1-5|TRBD1|13|few
CASSIQGNQPQHF
TGTGCCAGCAGCATACAGGGGAACCAGCCCCAGCATTTT
>TRBV7-3|TRBJ2-3|TRBD2|14|NA
CASSLGLGTDTQYF
TGTGCCAGCAGCCTAGGACTAGGCACAGATACGCAGTATTTT
>TRBV19|TRBJ1-5|NA|15|NA
CASSIAEGGNQPQHF
TGTGCCAGTAGTATCGCGGAGGGTGGTAATCAGCCCCAGCATTTT
>TRBV19|TRBJ2-7|TRBD2|14|NA
CASSPSGGVYEQYF
TGTGCCAGTAGTCCTAGCGGGGGGGTCTACGAGCAGTACTTC
>TRBV7-3|TRBJ2-7|NA|14|once
CASSPSRAVGEQYF
TGTGCCAGCAGTCCGAGCAGGGCTGTGGGGGAGCAGTACTTC
>TRBV6-5|TRBJ1-2|NA|13|NA
CASSYRENYGYTF
TGTGCCAGCAGTTACAGGGAGAACTATGGCTACACCTTC
>TRBV7-2|TRBJ2-3|NA|16|NA
CASSLGGSVPTDTQYF
TGTGCCAGCAGCTTAGGCGGATCCGTTCCCACAGATACGCAGTATTTT
>TRBV4-2|TRBJ1-1|NA|15|NA
CASSQDHRGNTEAFF
TGTGCCAGCAGCCAAGATCACCGGGGGAACACTGAAGCTTTCTTT
>TRBV7-2|TRBJ2-7|TRBD1|16|NA
CASSFLSAGQGGEQYF
TGTGCCAGCAGCTTCCTTTCAGCGGGACAGGGGGGCGAGCAGTACTTC
>TRBV4-3|TRBJ1-3|NA|14|once
CASSQDRNGGTIYF
TGCGCCAGCAGCCAAGATAGGAACGGGGGCACCATATATTTT
>TRBV6-6|TRBJ2-7|TRBD2|13|NA
CASSVAGGNEQYF
TGTGCCAGCAGCGTAGCGGGAGGGAACGAGCAGTACTTC
>TRBV15|TRBJ2-1|TRBD1|14|NA
CATSLRTGVNEQFF
TGTGCCACCAGTCTTCGAACAGGGGTAAATGAGCAGTTCTTC
>TRBV2|TRBJ2-7|TRBD2|16|NA
CASRRRREISSYEQYF
TGTGCCAGCAGGAGGAGGCGGGAGATATCGTCCTACGAGCAGTACTTC
>TRBV7-2|TRBJ2-2|NA|13|NA
CASSLGLPGELFF
TGTGCCAGCAGCTTAGGTCTCCCCGGGGAGCTGTTTTTT
>TRBV7-9|TRBJ2-3|TRBD2|17|few
CASSSGTSGLGVNTQYF
TGTGCCAGCAGCTCCGGGACTAGCGGGTTGGGTGTGAATACGCAGTATTTT
>TRBV11-3|TRBJ2-3|TRBD1|16|NA
CASSLGTGIITDTQYF
TGTGCCAGCAGCTTAGGGACAGGGATTATCACAGATACGCAGTATTTT
>TRBV7-3|TRBJ2-2|TRBD2|16|NA
CASSRASGGTTGELFF
TGTGCCAGCAGCCGCGCTAGCGGGGGGACCACCGGGGAGCTGTTTTTT
>TRBV2|TRBJ2-7|NA|13|few
CASSGRGAYEQYF
TGTGCCAGCAGTGGCAGGGGCGCCTACGAGCAGTACTTC
>TRBV5-4|TRBJ2-3|TRBD2|15|NA
CASSPTSGRVDTQYF
TGTGCCAGCAGCCCTACTAGCGGGAGGGTGGATACGCAGTATTTT
>TRBV7-3|TRBJ2-6|NA|14|NA
CASSGPTGANVLTF
TGTGCCAGCAGCGGCCCGACTGGGGCCAACGTCCTGACTTTC
>TRBV18|TRBJ1-1|NA|12|NA
CASSPTNTEAFF
TGTGCCAGCTCACCCACAAACACTGAAGCTTTCTTT
>TRBV7-2|TRBJ2-5|TRBD2|17|NA
CASSIGTSGVIGETQYF
TGTGCCAGCAGCATCGGGACTAGCGGGGTAATAGGGGAGACCCAGTACTTC
>TRBV6-5|TRBJ2-3|NA|14|once
CASSYADPGDTQYF
TGTGCCAGCAGTTACGCAGACCCGGGAGATACGCAGTATTTT
>TRBV30|TRBJ2-1|TRBD2|17|once
CAWSAGTSGRAYNEQFF
TGTGCCTGGAGTGCCGGGACTAGCGGGAGGGCCTACAATGAGCAGTTCTTC
>TRBV19|TRBJ1-2|NA|14|NA
CASSIGQSNYGYTF
TGTGCCAGTAGTATAGGACAGTCTAACTATGGCTACACCTTC
>TRBV6-6|TRBJ1-1|TRBD1|14|few
CASSPRTGVAEAFF
TGTGCCAGCAGTCCCAGGACAGGGGTGGCTGAAGCTTTCTTT
>TRBV12-5|TRBJ2-3|NA|12|NA
CASGSGRDTQYF
TGTGCTAGTGGTTCCGGTCGGGATACGCAGTATTTT
>TRBV29-1|TRBJ2-1|TRBD1|14|NA
CSVLWTGGPNEQFF
TGCAGCGTTCTTTGGACAGGGGGCCCGAATGAGCAGTTCTTC
>TRBV7-6|TRBJ1-3|NA|16|few
CASSLLGQSSGNTIYF
TGTGCCAGCAGCTTACTGGGGCAATCTTCTGGAAACACCATATATTTT
>TRBV27|TRBJ1-2|NA|16|NA
CASSLSPEGTHYGYTF
TGTGCCAGCAGTTTATCGCCGGAGGGCACGCACTATGGCTACACCTTC
>TRBV9|TRBJ2-3|NA|15|NA
CASSVGGAYTDTQYF
TGTGCCAGCAGCGTAGGCGGGGCGTACACAGATACGCAGTATTTT
>TRBV4-2|TRBJ2-5|TRBD2|17|NA
CASSQEPGIAGGETQYF
TGTGCCAGCAGCCAAGAACCGGGGATAGCGGGAGGAGAGACCCAGTACTTC
>TRBV7-8|TRBJ1-3|NA|17|once
CASSLVGSGDSGNTIYF
TGTGCCAGCAGCTTAGTCGGATCGGGAGACTCTGGAAACACCATATATTTT
>TRBV5-8|TRBJ2-1|TRBD1|15|NA
CASSLGTGFYNEQFF
TGTGCCAGCAGCTTGGGGACAGGATTTTACAATGAGCAGTTCTTC
>TRBV2|TRBJ1-2|NA|14|NA
CASSATTGIYGYTF
TGTGCCAGCAGCGCCACTACTGGTATCTATGGCTACACCTTC
>TRBV10-3|TRBJ1-2|NA|14|NA
CAISESETGGGYTF
TGTGCCATCAGTGAGTCCGAGACAGGCGGAGGCTACACCTTC
>TRBV6-5|TRBJ2-5|TRBD2|15|NA
CASSYSASGRETQYF
TGTGCCAGCAGTTACTCGGCTAGCGGGAGGGAGACCCAGTACTTC
>TRBV7-3|TRBJ2-1|NA|13|NA
CASSPSGVNEQFF
TGTGCCAGCAGCCCCTCAGGGGTCAATGAGCAGTTCTTC
>TRBV12-5|TRBJ2-5|TRBD2|19|NA
CASGTPGTPRGAGGETQYF
TGTGCTAGTGGCACTCCCGGCACCCCGCGGGGGGCCGGAGGGGAGACCCAGTACTTC